This T cell receptor (beta chain) is from a study of blood T cells in healthy people across ages. This clonotype was picked up a small number of times. The antigen is unknown. Trimming took off 3 bases at V and 7 bases at J, with 22 bases between the two ends. CDR3 size: 16 residues. Germline CDR1 SGDLS, CDR2 YYNGEE. A second PCR of roughly 7 to 11 cycles used a sample-barcoded 5' primer and a J-beta primer mix. Tags on each cDNA molecule came from a template-switch adaptor with 12 random nucleotides. TCRdb analysed the 5' RACE reads with MiXCR anew, one entry per CDR3 protein. The sample records about a million distinct CDR3 sequences, 35% to 40% being singletons. Study conclusions and caveats: Strong correlation was found linking TCR beta diversity to naive T cell percentage. The recorded TCR beta diversity per million T cells decreased in a roughly linear manner with age.

This receptor was identified in a man aged 18 to 35 in good health. The sample comprised blood. The chain is built from TRBV9 and TRBJ1-2; D remains ambiguous. CDR3 DNA sequence: TGTGCCAGCAGCGCCCATTCGACGGGCCCCACGTCTGGCTACACCTTC. It specifies CASSAHSTGPTSGYTF.